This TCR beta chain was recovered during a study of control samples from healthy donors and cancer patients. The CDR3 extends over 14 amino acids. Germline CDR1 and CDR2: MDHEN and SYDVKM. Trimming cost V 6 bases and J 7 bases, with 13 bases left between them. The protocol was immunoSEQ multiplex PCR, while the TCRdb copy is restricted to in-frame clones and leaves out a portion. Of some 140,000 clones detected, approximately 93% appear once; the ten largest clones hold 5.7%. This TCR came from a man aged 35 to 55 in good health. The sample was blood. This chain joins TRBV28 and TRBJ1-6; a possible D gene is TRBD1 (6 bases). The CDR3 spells CASSLTGTNSPLHF. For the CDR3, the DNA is TGTGCCAGCAGCTTGACAGGCACCAATTCACCCCTCCACTTT.